This T cell receptor (beta chain) was identified during a study of blood T cell repertoires in COVID-19. Study-wide background: There were acute and convalescent COVID-19 samples, and they came from the United States, Italy and Spain. The cDNA or gDNA used as material had been derived from T cells, B-cell-depleted T cells, or PBMCs.

This clone was counted once. The germline V gene encodes CDR1 LNHDA and CDR2 SQIVND (reference sequence). Losses at the gene ends were 7 bases for V and 5 bases for J; bases not matched to a gene: 7. There are 13 residues in the CDR3. In the original analysis: Amplification with reference gene primers provided the estimates of nucleated cell counts. Produced via immunoSEQ multiplex PCR; TCRdb's table is partial and in-frame only. V and J calls and clone size follow that table, whereas D and trimming were derived from the DNA. The sample comprises roughly 97,000 clones, about 80% of which are singletons, and roughly 29% rests with the top ten.

The receptor's source is a man in his 60s with acute or convalescent COVID-19. The specimen sequenced was peripheral blood. The chain employs TRBV19 and TRBJ2-5; 7 bases match TRBD1. The CDR3 reads CASKPGGSETQYF. The DNA for the CDR3 is TGTGCCAGTAAACCAGGGGGATCGGAGACCCAGTACTTC. Full variable domain (rest looked up from reference TRBV19 and TRBJ2-5): DGGITQSPKYLFRKEGQNVTLSCEQNLNHDAMYWYRQDPGQGLRLIYYSQIVNDFQKGDIAEGYSVSREKKESFPLTVTSAQKNPTAFYLCASKPGGSETQYFGPGTRLLVL.